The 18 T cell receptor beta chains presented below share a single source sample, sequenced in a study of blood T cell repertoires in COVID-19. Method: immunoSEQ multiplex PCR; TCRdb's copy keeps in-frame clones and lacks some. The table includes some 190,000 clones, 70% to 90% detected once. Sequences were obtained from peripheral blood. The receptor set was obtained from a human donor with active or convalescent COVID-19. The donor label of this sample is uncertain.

This CDR3 reads CASSLSGRVRETQYF. The CDR3 nucleotides are TGTGCCAGCAGCTTGAGTGGGAGGGTTAGAGAGACCCAGTACTTC. The chain uses TRBV5-4 and TRBJ2-5, with 7 bases identical to TRBD2. The V segment lost 1 base and the J segment 4 bases; nucleotides outside the gene matches: 7. Germline-derived CDR1 and CDR2 are SGHNT and YYREEE (reference sequence). The CDR3 is 15 amino acids.

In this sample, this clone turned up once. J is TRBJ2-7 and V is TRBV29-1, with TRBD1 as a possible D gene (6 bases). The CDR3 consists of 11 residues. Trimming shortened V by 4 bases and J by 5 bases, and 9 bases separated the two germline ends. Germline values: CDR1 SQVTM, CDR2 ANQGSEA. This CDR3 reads CSVARGHEQYF. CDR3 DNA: TGCAGCGTTGCCAGGGGCCACGAGCAGTACTTC.

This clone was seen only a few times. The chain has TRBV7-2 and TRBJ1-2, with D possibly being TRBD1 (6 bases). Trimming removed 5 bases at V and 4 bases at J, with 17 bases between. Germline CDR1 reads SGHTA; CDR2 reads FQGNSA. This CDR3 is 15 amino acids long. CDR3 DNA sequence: TGTGCCAGCAGCCCGGCGTCGGGGGGGCTCTATGGCTACACCTTC. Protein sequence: CASSPASGGLYGYTF. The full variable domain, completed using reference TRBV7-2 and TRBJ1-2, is GAGVSQSPSNKVTEKGKDVELRCDPISGHTALYWYRQSLGQGLEFLIYFQGNSAPDKSGLPSDRFSAERTGGSVSTLTIQRTQQEDSAVYLCASSPASGGLYGYTFGSGTRLTVV.

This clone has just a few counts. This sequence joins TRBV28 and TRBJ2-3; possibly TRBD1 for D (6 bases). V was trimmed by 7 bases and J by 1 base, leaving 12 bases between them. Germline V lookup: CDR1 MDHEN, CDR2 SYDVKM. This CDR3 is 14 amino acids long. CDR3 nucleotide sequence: TGTGCCAGCAAGTCTCGGACAGGCACAGATACGCAGTATTTT. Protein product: CASKSRTGTDTQYF.

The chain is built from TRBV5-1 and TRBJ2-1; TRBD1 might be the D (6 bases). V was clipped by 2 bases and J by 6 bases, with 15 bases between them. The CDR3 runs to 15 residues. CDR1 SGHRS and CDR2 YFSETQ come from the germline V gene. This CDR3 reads CASSFLGAPSNEQFF. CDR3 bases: TGCGCCAGCAGCTTTCTGGGGGCCCCCTCCAATGAGCAGTTCTTC. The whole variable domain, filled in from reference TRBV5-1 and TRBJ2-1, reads KAGVTQTPRYLIKTRGQQVTLSCSPISGHRSVSWYQQTPGQGLQFLFEYFSETQRNKGNFPGRFSGRQFSNSRSEMNVSTLELGDSALYLCASSFLGAPSNEQFFGPGTRLTVL.

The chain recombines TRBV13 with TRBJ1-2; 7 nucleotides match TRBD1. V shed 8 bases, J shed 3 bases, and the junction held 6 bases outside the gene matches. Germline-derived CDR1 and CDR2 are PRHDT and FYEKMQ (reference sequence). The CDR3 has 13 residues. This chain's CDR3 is CASRDRADYGYTF. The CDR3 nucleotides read TGTGCCAGCCGAGACAGGGCGGACTATGGCTACACCTTC. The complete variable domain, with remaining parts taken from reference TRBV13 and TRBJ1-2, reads AAGVIQSPRHLIKEKRETATLKCYPIPRHDTVYWYQQGPGQDPQFLISFYEKMQSDKGSIPDRFSAQQFSDYHSELNMSSLELGDSALYFCASRDRADYGYTFGSGTRLTVV.

CDR3 sequence (DNA): TGTGCCAGCAGTTCCCCATCTATAGGCAATCAGCCCCAGCATTTT. Encoded protein: CASSSPSIGNQPQHF. This chain uses TRBV6-5 with TRBJ1-5; D unresolved. Germline V lookup: CDR1 MNHEY, CDR2 SVGAGI. Trimming took 4 bases from V and 2 from J, leaving 12 bases between them. The CDR3 is 15 residues long.

This chain's CDR3 is CAISMDTEAFF. The CDR3 DNA reads TGTGCCATCTCTATGGACACTGAAGCTTTCTTT. The V gene is TRBV10-3, the J gene TRBJ1-1; no definite D call. Germline CDR1 reads ENHRY; CDR2 reads SYGVKD. There are 11 residues in the CDR3. V was pared by 8 bases and J by 3 bases, with 7 bases between.

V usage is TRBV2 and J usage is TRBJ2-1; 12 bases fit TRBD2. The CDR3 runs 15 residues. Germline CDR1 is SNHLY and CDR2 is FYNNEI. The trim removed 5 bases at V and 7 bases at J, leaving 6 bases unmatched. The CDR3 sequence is CASSSLAGGRNEQFF. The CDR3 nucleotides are TGTGCCAGCAGTTCTCTAGCGGGGGGGCGGAATGAGCAGTTCTTC.

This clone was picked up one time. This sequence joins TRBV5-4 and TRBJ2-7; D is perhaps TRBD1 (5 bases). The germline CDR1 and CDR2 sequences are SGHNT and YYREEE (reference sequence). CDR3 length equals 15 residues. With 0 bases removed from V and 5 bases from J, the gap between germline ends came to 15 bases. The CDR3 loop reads CASSLDRQGPHEQYF. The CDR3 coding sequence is TGTGCCAGCAGCTTGGATCGGCAGGGTCCACACGAGCAGTACTTC.

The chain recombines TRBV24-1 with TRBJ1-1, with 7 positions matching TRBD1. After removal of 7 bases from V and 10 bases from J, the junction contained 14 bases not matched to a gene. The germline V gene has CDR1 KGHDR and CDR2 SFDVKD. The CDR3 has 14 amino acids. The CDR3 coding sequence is TGTGCCACCAGCGCCACAGGGGACCATCCTCGAGCTTTCTTT. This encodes CATSATGDHPRAFF.

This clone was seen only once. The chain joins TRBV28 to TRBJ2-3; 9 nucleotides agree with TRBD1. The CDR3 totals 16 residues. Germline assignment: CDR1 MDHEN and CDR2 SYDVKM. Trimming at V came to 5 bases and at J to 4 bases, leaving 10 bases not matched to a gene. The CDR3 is CASSEPPGQGPDTQYF. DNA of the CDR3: TGTGCCAGCAGTGAGCCCCCGGGACAGGGCCCAGATACGCAGTATTTT.

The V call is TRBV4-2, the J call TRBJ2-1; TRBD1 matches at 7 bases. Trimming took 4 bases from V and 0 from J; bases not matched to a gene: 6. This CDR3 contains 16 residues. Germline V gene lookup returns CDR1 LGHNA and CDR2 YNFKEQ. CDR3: CASSLPDRSSYNEQFF. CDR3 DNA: TGTGCCAGCAGCCTCCCGGACAGGAGCTCCTACAATGAGCAGTTCTTC.

The CDR3 here is CASSFLPRGGNSPLHF. CDR3 in DNA: TGTGCCAGCAGCTTCCTGCCCCGGGGGGGTAATTCACCCCTCCACTTT. The chain links TRBV7-2 to TRBJ1-6; tentatively, D is TRBD1 (5 bases). This CDR3 is built from 16 residues. CDR1 SGHTA and CDR2 FQGNSA come from the germline V gene. V was pared by 3 bases and J by 6 bases, with 15 bases between.

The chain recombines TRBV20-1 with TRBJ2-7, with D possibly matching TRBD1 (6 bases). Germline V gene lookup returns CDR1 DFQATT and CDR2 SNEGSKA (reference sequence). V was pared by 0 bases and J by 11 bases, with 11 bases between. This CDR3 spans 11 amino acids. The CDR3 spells CSARDQTGKYF. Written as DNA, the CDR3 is TGCAGTGCTAGAGATCAAACAGGGAAGTACTTC.

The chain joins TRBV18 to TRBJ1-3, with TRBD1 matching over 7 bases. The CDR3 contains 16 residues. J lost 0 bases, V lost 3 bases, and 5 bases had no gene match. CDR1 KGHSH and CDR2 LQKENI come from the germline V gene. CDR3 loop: CASSPSGQHSGNTIYF. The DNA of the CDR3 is TGTGCCAGCTCACCCTCGGGACAGCACTCTGGAAACACCATATATTTT.

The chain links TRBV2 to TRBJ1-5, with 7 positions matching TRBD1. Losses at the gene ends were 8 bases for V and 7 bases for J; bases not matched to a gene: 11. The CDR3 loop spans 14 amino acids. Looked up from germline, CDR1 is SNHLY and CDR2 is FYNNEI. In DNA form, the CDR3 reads TGTGCCAGCGAGGACGACAGGGTAGGACAGCCCCAGCATTTT. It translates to CASEDDRVGQPQHF.

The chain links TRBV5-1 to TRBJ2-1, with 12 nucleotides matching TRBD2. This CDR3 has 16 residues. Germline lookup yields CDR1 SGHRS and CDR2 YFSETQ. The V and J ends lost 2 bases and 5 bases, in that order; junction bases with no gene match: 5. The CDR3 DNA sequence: TGCGCCAGCAGCTTAGGACTAGCGGGGATCGACAATGAGCAGTTCTTC. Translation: CASSLGLAGIDNEQFF.